These T cell receptor beta chains were read from a single sample in a study of T cell responses to AZD1222 COVID-19 vaccine. Sequencing used immunoSEQ multiplex PCR; TCRdb keeps in-frame clones, though not all of them. The table includes about 110,000 clones, roughly 92% detected once. The sample was peripheral blood, taken on day 0 of AZD1222 vaccination. These receptors were obtained from an adult in good health. CDR3s include the opening cysteine and the closing phenylalanine or tryptophan. The D gene is left open where the match is weak. The size field is filled for only some rows; it gives once, few, many or a size class.

V: TRBV19; J: TRBJ1-1; size: NA; D: NA; CDR3: CASSIQGSRITEAFF; DNA: TGTGCCAGTAGTATCCAGGGGTCGAGGATCACTGAAGCTTTCTTT
V: TRBV7-9; J: TRBJ2-1; size: NA; D: TRBD2; CDR3: CASSLVGSGGSIAYNEQFF; DNA: TGTGCCAGCAGCTTAGTTGGTAGCGGGGGCTCAATCGCCTACAATGAGCAGTTCTTC
V: TRBV12-5; J: TRBJ1-5; size: NA; D: TRBD1; CDR3: CASATGQGAQGNQPQHF; DNA: TGTGCTAGTGCTACTGGTCAGGGGGCGCAGGGCAATCAGCCCCAGCATTTT
V: TRBV5-1; J: TRBJ2-1; size: NA; D: NA; CDR3: CASSLFVEGEQFF; DNA: TGCGCCAGCAGCTTGTTCGTGGAGGGTGAGCAGTTCTTC
V: TRBV19; J: TRBJ1-5; size: NA; D: NA; CDR3: CASNSVAGGGQPQHF; DNA: TGTGCCAGTAACTCGGTTGCCGGCGGAGGTCAGCCCCAGCATTTT
V: TRBV28; J: TRBJ1-1; size: NA; D: TRBD1; CDR3: CASSLSPGQGASEAFF; DNA: TGTGCCAGCAGTTTATCCCCCGGACAGGGGGCATCTGAAGCTTTCTTT
V: TRBV27; J: TRBJ2-3; size: once; D: TRBD2; CDR3: CASSKSGTSGGATNTQYF; DNA: TGTGCCAGCAGTAAGTCCGGGACTAGCGGGGGGGCGACGAATACGCAGTATTTT
V: TRBV7-9; J: TRBJ2-5; size: NA; D: TRBD2; CDR3: CASSLSTSGGLQETQYF; DNA: TGTGCCAGCAGCCTCTCGACTAGCGGGGGGCTCCAAGAGACCCAGTACTTC
V: TRBV18; J: TRBJ2-7; size: NA; D: NA; CDR3: CASSPRAGGSYEQYF; DNA: TGTGCCAGCTCACCTCGGGCGGGCGGCTCCTACGAGCAGTACTTC
V: TRBV10-1; J: TRBJ1-1; size: NA; D: TRBD1; CDR3: CASSSYPWTGVKNTEAFF; DNA: TGCGCCAGCAGTTCCTATCCCTGGACAGGGGTGAAGAACACTGAAGCTTTCTTT
V: TRBV6-1; J: TRBJ1-1; size: NA; D: NA; CDR3: CASGAVRTAMNTEAFF; DNA: TGTGCCAGCGGTGCGGTGAGGACAGCGATGAACACTGAAGCTTTCTTT
V: TRBV7-9; J: TRBJ1-5; size: once; D: TRBD1; CDR3: CASSLGTGYDQPQHF; DNA: TGTGCCAGCAGCTTAGGGACAGGGTATGATCAGCCCCAGCATTTT
V: TRBV5-1; J: TRBJ2-3; size: NA; D: NA; CDR3: CASSLGPLEGDTQYF; DNA: TGCGCCAGCAGCTTGGGTCCCCTGGAAGGAGATACGCAGTATTTT
V: TRBV5-1; J: TRBJ1-4; size: few; D: NA; CDR3: CASSLGAGSGEKLFF; DNA: TGCGCCAGCAGCTTAGGGGCAGGGTCTGGTGAAAAACTGTTTTTT
V: TRBV28; J: TRBJ2-3; size: NA; D: NA; CDR3: CASSLGQRISTDTQYF; DNA: TGTGCCAGCAGTTTGGGGCAGCGGATTAGCACAGATACGCAGTATTTT
V: TRBV7-9; J: TRBJ1-1; size: NA; D: NA; CDR3: CASSLASGDVGSTEAFF; DNA: TGTGCCAGCAGCTTAGCGAGCGGGGACGTGGGGTCCACTGAAGCTTTCTTT
V: TRBV7-9; J: TRBJ1-4; size: NA; D: NA; CDR3: CASSATTRGSNEKLFF; DNA: TGTGCCAGCAGCGCGACAACTAGGGGCTCTAATGAAAAACTGTTTTTT
V: TRBV29-1; J: TRBJ2-7; size: NA; D: NA; CDR3: CSVEVTKAASYEQYF; DNA: TGCAGCGTTGAAGTGACCAAGGCAGCCTCCTACGAGCAGTACTTC
V: TRBV19; J: TRBJ1-1; size: NA; D: NA; CDR3: CASSIRTLDTEAFF; DNA: TGTGCCAGTAGTATCAGGACCCTGGACACTGAAGCTTTCTTT
V: TRBV11-3; J: TRBJ2-3; size: once; D: NA; CDR3: CASSLGGGRSDTQYF; DNA: TGTGCCAGCAGCTTAGGAGGGGGTCGGTCAGATACGCAGTATTTT
V: TRBV28; J: TRBJ2-7; size: NA; D: TRBD1; CDR3: CASSSAGTGISYEQYF; DNA: TGTGCCAGCAGTTCAGCCGGGACAGGGATCTCCTACGAGCAGTACTTC
V: TRBV6-1; J: TRBJ1-5; size: once; D: NA; CDR3: CASSERPDSLNQPQHF; DNA: TGTGCCAGCAGTGAAAGACCCGACAGCCTCAATCAGCCCCAGCATTTT
V: TRBV6-4; J: TRBJ2-1; size: NA; D: TRBD2; CDR3: CASSDTSGLAVNEQFF; DNA: TGTGCCAGCAGTGACACATCGGGACTAGCGGTCAATGAGCAGTTCTTC
V: TRBV19; J: TRBJ2-7; size: NA; D: TRBD2; CDR3: CASSGGGFYEQYF; DNA: TGTGCCAGTAGTGGCGGGGGGTTCTACGAGCAGTACTTC
V: TRBV30; J: TRBJ2-1; size: NA; D: TRBD1; CDR3: CAWSAGQGGNEQFF; DNA: TGTGCCTGGAGTGCGGGACAGGGAGGCAATGAGCAGTTCTTC
V: TRBV5-6; J: TRBJ1-6; size: NA; D: NA; CDR3: CASSVYAGSYNSPLHF; DNA: TGTGCCAGCAGTGTTTATGCGGGGTCCTATAATTCACCCCTCCACTTT
V: TRBV19; J: TRBJ2-5; size: NA; D: NA; CDR3: CASSIGGETQYF; DNA: TGTGCCAGTAGTATCGGCGGAGAGACCCAGTACTTC
V: TRBV5-6; J: TRBJ2-1; size: NA; D: TRBD1; CDR3: CASSLPGQGSYNEQFF; DNA: TGTGCCAGCAGCTTACCGGGACAGGGGTCCTACAATGAGCAGTTCTTC
V: TRBV5-4; J: TRBJ2-7; size: NA; D: NA; CDR3: CASSLMSYEQYF; DNA: TGTGCCAGCAGCTTAATGTCCTACGAGCAGTACTTC
V: TRBV19; J: TRBJ2-7; size: NA; D: NA; CDR3: CASSLGGTYYEQYF; DNA: TGTGCCAGTAGTCTAGGGGGGACTTACTACGAGCAGTACTTC
V: TRBV6-1; J: TRBJ2-2; size: NA; D: NA; CDR3: CASSELAGLNGELFF; DNA: TGTGCCAGCAGTGAATTGGCGGGGCTAAACGGGGAGCTGTTTTTT
V: TRBV19; J: TRBJ2-4; size: NA; D: TRBD1; CDR3: CASSISHRGRDIQYF; DNA: TGTGCCAGTAGTATATCCCACAGGGGGCGGGACATTCAGTACTTC
V: TRBV12-5; J: TRBJ1-3; size: NA; D: NA; CDR3: CASGRDSSGNTIYF; DNA: TGTGCTAGTGGCCGCGACAGCTCTGGAAACACCATATATTTT
V: TRBV4-2; J: TRBJ2-3; size: NA; D: NA; CDR3: CASSQDRGGSTDTQYF; DNA: TGTGCCAGCAGCCAAGATAGGGGCGGTAGCACAGATACGCAGTATTTT
V: TRBV5-1; J: TRBJ2-7; size: NA; D: TRBD1; CDR3: CASSLGTGSSYEQYF; DNA: TGCGCCAGCAGCTTAGGGACAGGGAGCTCCTACGAGCAGTACTTC
V: TRBV5-7; J: TRBJ2-7; size: NA; D: TRBD2; CDR3: CASRQGTSGGLDF; DNA: TGTGCCAGCAGACAAGGGACTAGCGGGGGGCTAGACTTC
V: TRBV7-2; J: TRBJ1-5; size: NA; D: NA; CDR3: CASSLVGDLSPQHF; DNA: TGTGCCAGCAGCTTAGTGGGGGATCTCAGCCCCCAGCATTTT
V: TRBV6-5; J: TRBJ2-7; size: NA; D: TRBD1; CDR3: CASSFGQAYEQYF; DNA: TGTGCCAGCAGTTTTGGACAGGCCTACGAGCAGTACTTC
V: TRBV11-3; J: TRBJ2-7; size: NA; D: NA; CDR3: CASSLVLGGSYEQYF; DNA: TGTGCCAGCAGCTTAGTACTGGGGGGCTCCTACGAGCAGTACTTC
V: TRBV30; J: TRBJ1-2; size: many; D: TRBD1; CDR3: CAWSGDRVNYGYTF; DNA: TGTGCCTGGAGTGGGGACAGGGTGAACTATGGCTACACCTTC
V: TRBV11-3; J: TRBJ1-3; size: NA; D: NA; CDR3: CASSPRPSSGNTIYF; DNA: TGTGCCAGCAGCCCGCGACCCTCCTCTGGAAACACCATATATTTT
V: TRBV7-9; J: TRBJ2-1; size: few; D: NA; CDR3: CASSLDSGANEQFF; DNA: TGTGCCAGCAGCCTTGACTCAGGGGCCAATGAGCAGTTCTTC
V: TRBV30; J: TRBJ1-4; size: NA; D: TRBD1; CDR3: CAWSTGTALFF; DNA: TGTGCCTGGTCTACCGGGACAGCCCTTTTTTTT
V: TRBV7-9; J: TRBJ1-1; size: NA; D: NA; CDR3: CASSPAGPNTEAFF; DNA: TGTGCCAGCAGCCCAGCAGGACCTAACACTGAAGCTTTCTTT
V: TRBV19; J: TRBJ1-2; size: NA; D: NA; CDR3: CASSIWERNGYTF; DNA: TGTGCCAGTAGTATATGGGAGCGAAATGGCTACACCTTC
V: TRBV28; J: TRBJ1-5; size: NA; D: NA; CDR3: CASSLVWSQPQHF; DNA: TGTGCCAGCAGTTTGGTATGGTCACAGCCCCAGCATTTT
V: TRBV28; J: TRBJ1-3; size: once; D: NA; CDR3: CASSTGAGGNTIYF; DNA: TGTGCCAGCAGTACCGGGGCCGGCGGAAACACCATATATTTT
V: TRBV30; J: TRBJ1-5; size: few; D: NA; CDR3: CAWRKGSNQPQHF; DNA: TGTGCCTGGAGGAAGGGAAGCAATCAGCCCCAGCATTTT
V: TRBV4-1; J: TRBJ2-7; size: NA; D: NA; CDR3: CASSQVGQLTYEQYF; DNA: TGCGCCAGCAGCCAAGTGGGGCAGCTAACCTACGAGCAGTACTTC
V: TRBV10-3; J: TRBJ2-2; size: NA; D: NA; CDR3: CAISLTELNTGELFF; DNA: TGTGCCATCAGCTTGACAGAGCTGAACACCGGGGAGCTGTTTTTT
V: TRBV7-8; J: TRBJ2-7; size: NA; D: NA; CDR3: CASSLLGKGEQYF; DNA: TGTGCCAGCAGCTTATTGGGCAAGGGCGAGCAGTACTTC
V: TRBV19; J: TRBJ1-6; size: NA; D: TRBD1; CDR3: CATRGGTGSANSPLHF; DNA: TGTGCCACCCGAGGTGGGACAGGGTCGGCTAATTCACCCCTCCACTTT
V: TRBV3-1/TRBV3-2; J: TRBJ2-3; size: NA; D: TRBD2; CDR3: CASSRRGVAGALTTSTDTQYF; DNA: TGTGCCAGCAGCCGACGAGGGGTAGCGGGGGCCCTAACTACTAGCACAGATACGCAGTATTTT